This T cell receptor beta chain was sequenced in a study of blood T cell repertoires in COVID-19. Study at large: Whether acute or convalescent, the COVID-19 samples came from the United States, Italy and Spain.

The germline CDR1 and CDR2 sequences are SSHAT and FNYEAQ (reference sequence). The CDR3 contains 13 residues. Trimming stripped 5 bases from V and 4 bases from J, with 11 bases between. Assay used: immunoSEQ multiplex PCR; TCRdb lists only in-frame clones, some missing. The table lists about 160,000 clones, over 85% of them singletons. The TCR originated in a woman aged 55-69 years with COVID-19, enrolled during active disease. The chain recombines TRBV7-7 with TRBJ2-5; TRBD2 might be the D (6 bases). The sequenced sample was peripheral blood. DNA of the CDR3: TGTGCCAGCAGCCCGTTAGCGGTAGAGACCCAGTACTTC. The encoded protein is CASSPLAVETQYF.